One and the same sample provided the 4 T cell receptor beta chains below, sequenced in a study of T cell responses to AZD1222 COVID-19 vaccine. The method was immunoSEQ multiplex PCR; TCRdb's version includes in-frame clones alone and lacks a portion of them. The sample has roughly 30,000 clones; roughly 78% are singletons. Sample: peripheral blood, taken on day 0 of AZD1222 vaccination. These receptors were collected from an adult in good health.

In DNA form, the CDR3 reads TGTGCCAGCAGCCAAGATTTGTCTAGCGGGAGGGCGGTACCCTATACAGAGACCCAGTACTTC. Its translation is CASSQDLSSGRAVPYTETQYF. The chain links TRBV3-1 (or the pseudogene TRBV3-2) to TRBJ2-5; 12 positions agree with TRBD2. With V trimmed by 0 bases and J by 4 bases, 18 bases remained unmatched. This CDR3 comprises 21 residues. Germline V gene sequence: CDR1 LGHDT, CDR2 YNNKEL (reference sequence).

CDR3 coding DNA: TGTGCCAGCAGCCCACAGAATTCTAACTATGGCTACACCTTC. Residues: CASSPQNSNYGYTF. The rearrangement joins TRBV6-5 to TRBJ1-2, with D unresolved. Germline CDR1 is MNHEY and CDR2 is SVGAGI. The V end lost 6 bases, the J end lost 0 bases, and 11 bases lay between the germline ends. The CDR3 sequence is 14 residues long.

The V and J genes are TRBV3-1 (or the pseudogene TRBV3-2) and TRBJ2-1; 7 positions match TRBD1. This CDR3 is 12 amino acids long. V was clipped by 4 bases and J by 9 bases; unmatched bases: 3. The germline V gene encodes CDR1 LGHDT and CDR2 YNNKEL (reference sequence). In DNA, the CDR3 is TGTGCCAGCAGCCGAGGGACAGTTGAGCAGTTCTTC. It is translated as CASSRGTVEQFF.

The V and J genes are TRBV5-1 and TRBJ1-6; a weak D match, TRBD1 (5 bases). CDR1 is SGHRS, CDR2 YFSETQ, per germline. Trimming shortened V by 7 bases and J by 7 bases, and 15 bases separated the two germline ends. The CDR3 totals 14 residues. The CDR3 region has the DNA TGCGCCAGCCGATTGGGGGGTGACAATTCACCCCTCCACTTT. Encoded protein: CASRLGGDNSPLHF.